The 17 T cell receptor beta chains below all came from one sample that was sequenced in a study of cytomegalovirus exposure and HLA in healthy donors. Sequencing was performed with immunoSEQ multiplex PCR; in TCRdb, only in-frame clones are kept and a portion is missing. The table has 150,000 to 200,000 clones, roughly 80% seen once; the top ten hold about 9.4%. Material for sequencing was PBMCs. Every receptor here comes from a young man in good health and CMV-seropositive.

The rearrangement links TRBV25-1 to TRBJ1-5; D gene ambiguous. Germline CDR1 and CDR2: MGHDK and SYGVNS. V lost 3 bases and J 4 bases, leaving 10 bases between the germline ends. The CDR3 is 14 amino acids. The CDR3 region is CASSENSLNQPQHF. The CDR3 nucleotides are TGTGCCAGCAGTGAGAACAGCCTTAATCAGCCCCAGCATTTT. Supplemented by reference TRBV25-1 and TRBJ1-5, the full variable domain reads EADIYQTPRYLVIGTGKKITLECSQTMGHDKMYWYQQDPGMELHLIHYSYGVNSTEKGDLSSESTVSRIRTEHFPLTLESARPSHTSQYLCASSENSLNQPQHFGDGTRLSIL.

V gene TRBV5-5 combines with J gene TRBJ2-7; possibly TRBD2 for D (5 bases). Between the trimmed V and J ends, which lost 3 bases and 2 bases, there was a span of 15 bases. Germline CDR1 SGHKS, CDR2 YYEKEE (reference sequence). The CDR3 length is 15 residues. CDR3 amino acids: CASSSPERTTYEQYF. The DNA of the CDR3 is TGTGCCAGCAGCTCCCCGGAGCGGACCACCTACGAGCAGTACTTC.

This clone qualifies as medium-sized (0.01 to 0.1%). The chain carries TRBV10-3 and TRBJ2-2; 8 bases agree with TRBD2. The V gene end was trimmed by 1 base and the J gene end by 1 base; junction bases not matched to a gene: 8. CDR1 and CDR2 from the germline V gene are ENHRY and SYGVKD. This CDR3 region has 18 residues. The CDR3 here is CAISELTLSGENTGELFF. The CDR3 region has the DNA TGTGCCATCAGTGAGTTGACTCTTAGCGGGGAGAACACCGGGGAGCTGTTTTTT.

A single count supports this clone. The rearrangement joins TRBV5-1 to TRBJ2-2; TRBD2 is a possible D gene (6 bases). This CDR3 is built from 14 residues. V gave up 2 bases and J gave up 8 bases, with 13 bases separating them. Germline CDR1 is SGHRS and CDR2 is YFSETQ. The CDR3 sequence is CASSFGTAGGELFF. In nucleotides, the CDR3 is TGCGCCAGCAGCTTCGGGACTGCAGGAGGGGAGCTGTTTTTT.

The J gene is TRBJ2-5, the V gene TRBV11-3, with 9 bases fitting TRBD2. In germline, CDR1 is SGHNT, CDR2 YENEEA. After removal of 5 bases from V and 5 bases from J, the junction contained 9 bases not matched to a gene. The CDR3 length is 15 residues. The DNA of the CDR3 is TGTGCCAGCAGCCCCGCGGGAGGGGTAGGGGAGACCCAGTACTTC. Translating it yields CASSPAGGVGETQYF.

The chain uses TRBV6-1 and TRBJ2-7; TRBD1 aligns across 7 bases. CDR3 length: 13 amino acids. CDR1 is MNHNS and CDR2 is SASEGT in the germline V gene. J was trimmed by 0 bases and V by 10 bases; bases with no gene match: 6. CDR3 residues: CATLGGPSYEQYF. The DNA for the CDR3 is TGTGCCACCCTAGGGGGCCCCTCCTACGAGCAGTACTTC.

The chain joins TRBV28 to TRBJ1-1, with TRBD1 identical over 8 bases. This CDR3 comprises 17 residues. V lost 6 bases, J lost 3 bases, and 15 bases stayed unmatched. Germline CDR1 is MDHEN and CDR2 is SYDVKM. Here the CDR3 reads CASSSYKGQGADTEAFF. DNA for the CDR3: TGTGCCAGCAGCTCTTACAAAGGACAGGGTGCGGACACTGAAGCTTTCTTT.

The chain has TRBV19 and TRBJ2-2; tentative D call: TRBD2 (6 bases). V lost 6 bases to trimming and J lost 2 bases, with 10 bases between them. This CDR3 has 14 amino acids. Germline V gene data show CDR1 as LNHDA and CDR2 as SQIVND (reference sequence). CDR3 nucleotides: TGTGCCAGTAGGGCGGGGCTCAACACCGGGGAGCTGTTTTTT. Residues: CASRAGLNTGELFF.

The chain combines TRBV7-3 with TRBJ1-1; 10 nucleotides line up with TRBD1. V was pared by 5 bases and J by 0 bases, with 12 bases of the junction left unmatched. Germline V CDR1 and CDR2: SGHTA, FQGTGA. CDR3 length equals 18 residues. This CDR3 reads CASSLTGGRNGVNTEAFF. The CDR3 bases are TGTGCCAGCAGCCTGACAGGGGGCAGGAATGGAGTGAACACTGAAGCTTTCTTT.

The chain combines TRBV6-1 with TRBJ1-1; D call uncertain. The CDR3 is made up of 12 amino acids. CDR1 is MNHNS and CDR2 is SASEGT in the germline V gene. Here the CDR3 DNA reads TGTGTCGTCCGGCGGGCGAACACTGAAGCTTTCTTT. This encodes CVVRRANTEAFF.

This chain links TRBV9 with TRBJ1-5; possibly TRBD1 for D (6 bases). In germline, CDR1 is SGDLS, CDR2 YYNGEE. Trimming cost V 4 bases and J 4 bases, with 9 bases left between them. There are 13 residues in the CDR3. The CDR3 here is CASSLQGNQPQHF. In DNA, the CDR3 is TGTGCCAGCAGCCTGCAGGGGAATCAGCCCCAGCATTTT. The variable domain in full, with the rest retrieved from reference TRBV9 and TRBJ1-5, is DSGVTQTPKHLITATGQRVTLRCSPRSGDLSVYWYQQSLDQGLQFLIQYYNGEERAKGNILERFSAQQFPDLHSELNLSSLELGDSALYFCASSLQGNQPQHFGDGTRLSIL.

The chain couples TRBV5-6 to TRBJ2-2, with a weak D call TRBD1 (5 bases). Per the germline V gene, CDR1 is SGHDT and CDR2 is YYEEEE. The CDR3 has 14 residues. The V and J ends lost 4 bases and 6 bases respectively, with 13 bases between them. Here the CDR3 reads CASSAIRVAGELFF. The CDR3 DNA follows: TGTGCCAGCAGCGCGATCAGGGTAGCCGGGGAGCTGTTTTTT.

V is TRBV5-4 and J is TRBJ2-7; D is possibly TRBD2 (6 bases). Trimming stripped 2 bases from V and 7 bases from J, with 16 bases between. CDR3 length: 14 residues. Germline-derived CDR1 and CDR2 are SGHNT and YYREEE (reference sequence). As DNA, the CDR3 is TGTGCCAGCAGCTTACCCGGGGGACTTCGGGAGCAGTACTTC. Translation: CASSLPGGLREQYF.

The chain carries TRBV19 and TRBJ2-2; possibly TRBD2 for D (5 bases). The germline V gene has CDR1 LNHDA and CDR2 SQIVND (reference sequence). V was shortened by 7 bases and J by 3 bases, with 15 bases between the two germline ends. The CDR3 extends over 15 amino acids. The CDR3 loop reads CASTIAGMDTGELFF. CDR3 nucleotide sequence: TGTGCCAGTACAATCGCGGGCATGGACACCGGGGAGCTGTTTTTT.

The chain recombines TRBV30 with TRBJ2-1; tentatively, D is TRBD1 (5 bases). Per the germline V gene, CDR1 is GTSNPN and CDR2 is SVGIG (reference sequence). This CDR3 has 12 amino acids. V lost 7 bases and J lost 3, with 10 bases in between. The CDR3, as DNA: TGTGCCTCTTCTCAGGGCTACAATGAGCAGTTCTTC. Protein: CASSQGYNEQFF.

V usage is TRBV5-4 and J usage is TRBJ1-2; 9 bases are a match to TRBD1. The CDR3 sequence is 14 residues long. CDR1 and CDR2 from the germline V gene are SGHNT and YYREEE (reference sequence). V was clipped by 4 bases and J by 3 bases; unmatched bases: 4. The DNA of the CDR3 is TGTGCCAGCAGCCAGGGACAGGGCTACTATGGCTACACCTTC. Protein: CASSQGQGYYGYTF.

The CDR3 sequence is CASSESPGNQPQHF. The CDR3 DNA is TGTGCCAGCAGTGAAAGTCCAGGGAATCAGCCCCAGCATTTT. The J gene is TRBJ1-5, the V gene TRBV6-1; maybe TRBD1 (5 bases). CDR1 is MNHNS and CDR2 is SASEGT in the germline V gene. Trimming took off 2 bases at V and 4 bases at J, with 9 bases between the two ends. The length of the CDR3 is 14 residues.